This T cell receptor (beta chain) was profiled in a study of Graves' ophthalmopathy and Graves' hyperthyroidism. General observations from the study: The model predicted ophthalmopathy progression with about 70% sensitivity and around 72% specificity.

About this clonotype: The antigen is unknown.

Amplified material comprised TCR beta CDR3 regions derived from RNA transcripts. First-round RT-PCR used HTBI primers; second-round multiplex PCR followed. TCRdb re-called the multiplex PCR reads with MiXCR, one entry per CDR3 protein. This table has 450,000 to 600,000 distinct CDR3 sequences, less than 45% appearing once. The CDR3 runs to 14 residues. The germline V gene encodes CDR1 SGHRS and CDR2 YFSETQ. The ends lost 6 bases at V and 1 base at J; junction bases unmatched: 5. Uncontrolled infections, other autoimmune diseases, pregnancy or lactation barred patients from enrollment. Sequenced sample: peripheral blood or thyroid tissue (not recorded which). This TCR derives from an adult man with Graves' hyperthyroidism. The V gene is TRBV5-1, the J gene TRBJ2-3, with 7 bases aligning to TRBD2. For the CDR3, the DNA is TGCGCCAGCAACGGGGGAGGGGGCACAGATACGCAGTATTTT. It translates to CASNGGGGTDTQYF.